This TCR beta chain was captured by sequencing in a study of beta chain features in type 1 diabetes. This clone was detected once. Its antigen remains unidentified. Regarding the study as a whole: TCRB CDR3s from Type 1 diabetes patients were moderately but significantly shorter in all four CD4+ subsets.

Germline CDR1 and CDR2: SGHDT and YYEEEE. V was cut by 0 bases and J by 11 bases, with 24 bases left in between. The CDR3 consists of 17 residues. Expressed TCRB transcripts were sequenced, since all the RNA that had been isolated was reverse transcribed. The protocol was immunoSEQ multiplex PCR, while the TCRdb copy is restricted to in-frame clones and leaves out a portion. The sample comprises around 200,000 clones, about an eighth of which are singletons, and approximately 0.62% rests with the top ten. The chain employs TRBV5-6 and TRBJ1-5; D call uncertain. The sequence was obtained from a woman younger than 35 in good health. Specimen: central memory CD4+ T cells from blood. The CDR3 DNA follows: TGTGCCAGCAGCTTGGGAGGTGGTGCGACGGCTACTATGACCCAGCATTTT. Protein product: CASSLGGGATATMTQHF.